This paragraph reports one T cell receptor (beta chain). Antigen: not known. This record belongs to a study of cytomegalovirus exposure and HLA in healthy donors. Study-wide findings and caveats: Productive status was seen about 90% or about 30% of the time for most TCR beta V segments in an earlier analysis.

Both 60 Vbeta primers and 13 Jbeta primers went into the PCR. Libraries were prepared by immunoSEQ multiplex PCR; TCRdb keeps only in-frame clonotypes and omits some of them. The top ten clones hold about 0.58% of a sample with 200,000 to 250,000 clones, around 80% of them seen once. V lost 6 bases and J lost 4, with 16 bases in between. The CDR3 extends over 14 amino acids. CDR1 is MNHEY and CDR2 is SMNVEV in the germline V gene (reference sequence). The clonotype originates from a woman in her thirties or forties in good health and CMV-seronegative. Sequenced input: PBMCs. The chain is built from TRBV27 and TRBJ2-7; D possibly corresponds to TRBD1 (6 bases). CDR3 nucleotides: TGTGCCAGCAGGCGACAGGTAGGGCTTTACGAGCAGTACTTC. Its protein product is CASRRQVGLYEQYF.